This T cell receptor beta chain is drawn from a study of blood T cell repertoires in COVID-19. Study overall: The analysed material was cDNA or gDNA that came from T cells, B-cell-depleted T cells, or PBMCs.

V was pared by 3 bases and J by 2 bases, with 10 bases between. CDR3 length: 14 residues. Germline V CDR1 and CDR2: KGHSH, LQKENI. In the original analysis: Amplified reference gene primers provided the basis for estimating nucleated cell counts. The table came from immunoSEQ multiplex PCR; TCRdb's copy has only in-frame clones and leaves some out. The D gene and trimming were derived from the DNA, and the V and J assignments and clone size from that table. The sample lists about 56,000 clones, roughly 90% occurring once. The chain recombines TRBV18 with TRBJ2-5; D gene uncertain. Sample: peripheral blood. The receptor was isolated from a human donor in a cohort sampled during active COVID-19. In DNA form, the CDR3 reads TGTGCCAGCTCACCTGTGAACAAACAAGAGACCCAGTACTTC. Translating it yields CASSPVNKQETQYF.